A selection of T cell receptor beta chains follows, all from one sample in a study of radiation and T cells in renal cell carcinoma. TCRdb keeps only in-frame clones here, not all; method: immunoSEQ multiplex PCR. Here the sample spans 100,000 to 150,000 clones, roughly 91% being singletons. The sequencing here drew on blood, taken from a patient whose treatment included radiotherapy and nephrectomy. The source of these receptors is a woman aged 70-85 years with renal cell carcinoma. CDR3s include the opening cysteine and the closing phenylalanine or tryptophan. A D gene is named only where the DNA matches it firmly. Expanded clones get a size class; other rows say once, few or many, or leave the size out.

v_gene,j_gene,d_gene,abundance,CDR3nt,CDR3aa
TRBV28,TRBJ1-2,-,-,TGTGCCAGCAGTTTTAACCAAGAAGGCTATGGCTACACCTTC,CASSFNQEGYGYTF
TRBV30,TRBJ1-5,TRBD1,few,TGTGCCTGGAGCCAGGGGGCCCTACAGCCCCAGCATTTT,CAWSQGALQPQHF
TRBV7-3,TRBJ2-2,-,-,TGTGCCAGCACTGGTACGAAGGTAGTGTTTCCCCCCGGGGAGCTGTTTTTT,CASTGTKVVFPPGELFF
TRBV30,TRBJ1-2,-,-,TGTGCCTGGAGTCTTACACATTCCTATGGCTACACCTTC,CAWSLTHSYGYTF
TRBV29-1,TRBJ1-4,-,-,TGCAGCGTTGAAGAGCTTAGCGGCAGGGAAAAACTGTTTTTT,CSVEELSGREKLFF
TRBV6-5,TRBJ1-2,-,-,TGTGCCAGCAGGGACGGACCGGGCGGCTACACCTTC,CASRDGPGGYTF
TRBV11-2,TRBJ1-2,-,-,TGTGCCAGCAGCTTATCCGGGACCTTCTATGGCTACACCTTC,CASSLSGTFYGYTF
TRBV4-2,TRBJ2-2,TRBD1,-,TGTGCCAGCAGCCAAGGGGCGAGGGCAGGGGGCATTGGCAGCGGGGAGCTGTTTTTT,CASSQGARAGGIGSGELFF
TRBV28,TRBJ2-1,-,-,TGTGCCAGCAGTTCCTCAAGGGTTGAGCAGTTCTTC,CASSSSRVEQFF
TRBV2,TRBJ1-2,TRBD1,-,TGTGCCAGCAGTGATTCAGGGGGCGCTTACTATGGCTACACCTTC,CASSDSGGAYYGYTF
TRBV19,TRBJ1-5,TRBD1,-,TGTGCCAGTCTACTTACCGGGACAGGTAATCAGCCCCAGCATTTT,CASLLTGTGNQPQHF
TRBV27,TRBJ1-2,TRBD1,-,TGTGCCAGCAGTTTATCGAGCCCCCACACAGGGGCTGAGAATGGCTACACCTTC,CASSLSSPHTGAENGYTF
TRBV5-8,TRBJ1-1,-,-,TGTGCCAGCAGCCCCTGGTTTTACACTGAAGCTTTCTTT,CASSPWFYTEAFF
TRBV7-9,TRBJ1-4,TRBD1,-,TGTGCCAGCAGACAGACAGGGGGAAATGAAAAACTGTTTTTT,CASRQTGGNEKLFF
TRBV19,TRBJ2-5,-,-,TGTGCCAGTAGTATGTCTTCAGGGAACCAAGAGACCCAGTACTTC,CASSMSSGNQETQYF
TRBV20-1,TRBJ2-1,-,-,TGCAGTGCTAGAAGGGACCCGTGGCGGTTCTTC,CSARRDPWRFF
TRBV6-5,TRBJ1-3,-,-,TGTGCCAGCAGCAATTCAGTCTCTGGAAACACCATATATTTT,CASSNSVSGNTIYF
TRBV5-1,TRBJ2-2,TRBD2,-,TGCGCCAGCAGCTCCACACCGGGGGGAACCGGGGAGCTGTTTTTT,CASSSTPGGTGELFF
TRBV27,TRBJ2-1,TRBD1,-,TGTGCCAGCAGTTTGGGACAGTCCCTTACTCCCTCCTACAATGAGCAGTTCTTC,CASSLGQSLTPSYNEQFF
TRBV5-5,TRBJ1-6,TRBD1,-,TGTGCCAGCAGCTTGGGGACAGGGGCGCTTAATTCACCCCTCCACTTT,CASSLGTGALNSPLHF
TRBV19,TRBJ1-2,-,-,TGTGCCAGTAGTATCGGCTACAACTATGGCTACACCTTC,CASSIGYNYGYTF
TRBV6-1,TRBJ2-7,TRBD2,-,TGTGCCAGCAGTGAAGGGACTAGCGGGGGAACGAGCTCCTACGAGCAGTACTTC,CASSEGTSGGTSSYEQYF
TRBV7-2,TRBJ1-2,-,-,TGTGCCAGCAGTACAGGTTGGGGGGTGGTACGGTATGGCTACACCTTC,CASSTGWGVVRYGYTF
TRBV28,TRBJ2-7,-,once,TGTGCCAGCAGTTTATATGAACACCTCTACGAGCAGTACTTC,CASSLYEHLYEQYF
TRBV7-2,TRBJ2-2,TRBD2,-,TGTGCCAGCAGCCCCGACCCGGGACTAGGTCGCGGGGAGCTGTTTTTT,CASSPDPGLGRGELFF
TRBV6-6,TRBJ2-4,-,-,TGTGCCAGCAGTCCAGTTGAAGATATAGCCAAAAACATTCAGTACTTC,CASSPVEDIAKNIQYF
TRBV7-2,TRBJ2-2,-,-,TGTGCCAGCAGCTTAGCGGGACGGGGGAACACCGGGGAGCTGTTTTTT,CASSLAGRGNTGELFF
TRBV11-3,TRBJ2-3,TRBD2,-,TGTGCCAGCAGCTTATGGGGGGGAGGCACAGATACGCAGTATTTT,CASSLWGGGTDTQYF
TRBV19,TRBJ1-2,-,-,TGTGCCAGTAGTACTCCGACTAAGGGCCAGTCCAGGCCCTACACCTTC,CASSTPTKGQSRPYTF
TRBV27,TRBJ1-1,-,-,TGTGCCAGCAGTTTTCGACAGACGAACACTGAAGCTTTCTTT,CASSFRQTNTEAFF
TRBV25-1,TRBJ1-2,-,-,TGTGCCAGCAGTGTCCTAGGGAATGATGGCTACACCTTC,CASSVLGNDGYTF
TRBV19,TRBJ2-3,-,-,TGTGCCACCAGGGAGACAGGAACCTCTAGCACAGATACGCAGTATTTT,CATRETGTSSTDTQYF
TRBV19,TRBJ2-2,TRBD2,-,TGTGCCAGTAATGGGCTAGCGGGGCACCTGAACACCGGGGAGCTGTTTTTT,CASNGLAGHLNTGELFF
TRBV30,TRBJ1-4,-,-,TGTGCCTGGAGTGCTCCGGACAGAGGGATAGAAAAACTGTTTTTT,CAWSAPDRGIEKLFF
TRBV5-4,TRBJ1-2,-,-,TGTGCCAGCAGCTTGGCCGTCTCGGGCACCAGGGGCTACACCTTC,CASSLAVSGTRGYTF
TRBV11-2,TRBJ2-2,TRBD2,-,TGTGCCAGCACCTCGTGGGCGGGGGGGCGCACCGGGGAGCTGTTTTTT,CASTSWAGGRTGELFF
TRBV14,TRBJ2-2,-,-,TGTGCCAGCAGCCAAGATGGAAGGAGGACCCCGAGAGGGGAGCTGTTTTTT,CASSQDGRRTPRGELFF
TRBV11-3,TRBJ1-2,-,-,TGTGCCAGCAGCATCGATAACTATGGCTACACCTTC,CASSIDNYGYTF
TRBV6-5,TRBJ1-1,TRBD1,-,TGTGCCAGCACCTCTGTGGGGACAGGGAAGACTTTCTTT,CASTSVGTGKTFF
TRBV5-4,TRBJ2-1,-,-,TGTGCCAGCAGCTGGGGCGGGGCGGGGCTTAACAATGAGCAGTTCTTC,CASSWGGAGLNNEQFF
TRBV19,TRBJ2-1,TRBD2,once,TGTGCCAGTAGTATTTTTAGCGGGGGGGTCAATGAGCAGTTCTTC,CASSIFSGGVNEQFF
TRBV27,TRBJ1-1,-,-,TGTGCCAGCAGTTTACCCGTCGGGGACCCTATAGAAGCTTTCTTT,CASSLPVGDPIEAFF
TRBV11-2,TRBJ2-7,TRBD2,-,TGTGCCAGCAGCTTACTGAGGGCCAGCGGGGGGTCCTACGAGCAGTACTTC,CASSLLRASGGSYEQYF
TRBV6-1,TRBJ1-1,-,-,TGTGCCAGCAGGGACAAAATGAACACTGAAGCTTTCTTT,CASRDKMNTEAFF